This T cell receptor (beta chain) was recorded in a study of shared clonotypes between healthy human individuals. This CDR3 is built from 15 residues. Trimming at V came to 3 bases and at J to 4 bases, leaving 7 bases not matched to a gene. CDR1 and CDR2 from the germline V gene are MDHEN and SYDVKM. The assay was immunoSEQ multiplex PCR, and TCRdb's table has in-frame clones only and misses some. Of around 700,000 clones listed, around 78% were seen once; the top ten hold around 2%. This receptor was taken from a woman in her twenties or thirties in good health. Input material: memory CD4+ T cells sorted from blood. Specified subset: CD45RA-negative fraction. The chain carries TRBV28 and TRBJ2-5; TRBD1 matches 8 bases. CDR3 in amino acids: CASSFEQGGGETQYF. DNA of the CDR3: TGTGCCAGCAGTTTCGAACAGGGGGGAGGAGAGACCCAGTACTTC.